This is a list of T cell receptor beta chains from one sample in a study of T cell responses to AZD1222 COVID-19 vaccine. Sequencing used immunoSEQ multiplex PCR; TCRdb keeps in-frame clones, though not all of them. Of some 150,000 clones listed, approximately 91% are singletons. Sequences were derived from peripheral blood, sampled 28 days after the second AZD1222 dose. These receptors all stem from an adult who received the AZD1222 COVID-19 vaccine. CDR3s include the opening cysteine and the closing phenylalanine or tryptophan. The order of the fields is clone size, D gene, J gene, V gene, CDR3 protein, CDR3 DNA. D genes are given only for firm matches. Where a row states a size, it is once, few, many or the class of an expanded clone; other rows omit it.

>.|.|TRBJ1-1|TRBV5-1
CASSLVGGVVPNTEAFF
TGCGCCAGCAGCTTGGTGGGGGGGGTTGTCCCGAACACTGAAGCTTTCTTT
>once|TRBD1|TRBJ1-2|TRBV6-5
CASRKTGHNYGYTF
TGTGCCAGCAGGAAGACAGGGCACAACTATGGCTACACCTTC
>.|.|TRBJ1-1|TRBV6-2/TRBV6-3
CASSKSGPEAFF
TGTGCCAGCAGCAAATCGGGGCCGGAAGCTTTCTTT
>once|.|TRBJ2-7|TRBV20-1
CSATGDYEQYF
TGCAGTGCTACTGGGGACTACGAGCAGTACTTC
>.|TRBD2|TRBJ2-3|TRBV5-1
CASSLRSGGAGDTQYF
TGCGCCAGCAGCTTGCGCAGCGGGGGGGCCGGGGATACGCAGTATTTT
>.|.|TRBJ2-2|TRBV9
CASSSRALNTGELFF
TGTGCCAGCAGCTCCCGGGCCCTAAACACCGGGGAGCTGTTTTTT
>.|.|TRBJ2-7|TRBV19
CASSRTPYYEQYF
TGTGCCAGTAGCCGGACTCCATACTACGAGCAGTACTTC
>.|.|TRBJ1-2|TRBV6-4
CASSARPANYGYTF
TGTGCCAGCAGTGCGAGGCCAGCTAACTATGGCTACACCTTC
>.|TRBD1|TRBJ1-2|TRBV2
CASSERQGGRYGYTF
TGTGCCAGCAGTGAACGACAGGGTGGGCGGTATGGCTACACCTTC
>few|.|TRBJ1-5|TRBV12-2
CASRGGADRDAQPQHF
TGTGCAAGTCGCGGGGGGGCGGACAGGGACGCTCAGCCCCAGCATTTT
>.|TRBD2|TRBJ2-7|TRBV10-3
CAISEREGYEQYF
TGTGCCATCAGTGAGCGGGAGGGCTACGAGCAGTACTTC
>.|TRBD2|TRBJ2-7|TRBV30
CAWSVFGGEHEQYF
TGTGCCTGGAGTGTATTTGGGGGGGAGCACGAGCAGTACTTC
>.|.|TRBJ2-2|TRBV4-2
CASSQGGFYPHLNTGELFF
TGTGCCAGCAGCCAAGGGGGGTTCTACCCCCATCTTAACACCGGGGAGCTGTTTTTT
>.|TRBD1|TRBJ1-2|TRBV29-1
CSVAGQGGGYTF
TGCAGCGTTGCAGGACAGGGCGGAGGCTACACCTTC
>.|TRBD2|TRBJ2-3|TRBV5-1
CASSLVSSGSTDTQYF
TGCGCCAGCAGCTTGGTGTCTAGCGGGAGTACGGATACGCAGTATTTT
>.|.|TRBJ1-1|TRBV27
CASSLSRNTEAFF
TGTGCCAGCAGTTTATCACGAAATACTGAAGCTTTCTTT
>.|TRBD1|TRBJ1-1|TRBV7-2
CASSLGTGYTEAFF
TGTGCCAGCAGCTTAGGGACAGGCTACACTGAAGCTTTCTTT
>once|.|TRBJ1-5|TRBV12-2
CASRIDRGYSNQPQHF
TGTGCAAGTCGCATAGACAGGGGGTATAGCAATCAGCCCCAGCATTTT
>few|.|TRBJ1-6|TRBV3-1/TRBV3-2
CASSQDGGRSPLHF
TGTGCCAGCAGCCAAGACGGGGGACGTTCACCCCTCCACTTT
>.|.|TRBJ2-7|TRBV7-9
CATEGSNSYEQYF
TGTGCCACCGAGGGGAGTAACTCCTACGAGCAGTACTTC
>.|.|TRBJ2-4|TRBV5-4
CASSLYGRSNIQYF
TGTGCCAGCAGCTTGTACGGGAGATCAAACATTCAGTACTTC
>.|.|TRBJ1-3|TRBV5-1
CASRGSKGSGNTIYF
TGCGCCAGCAGGGGCAGCAAGGGCTCTGGAAACACCATATATTTT
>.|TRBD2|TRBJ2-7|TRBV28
CASSSPGTSGYTYEQYF
TGTGCCAGCAGTTCACCAGGGACTAGCGGATACACCTACGAGCAGTACTTC
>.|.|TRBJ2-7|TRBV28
CASSLVYRTPYEQYF
TGTGCCAGCAGTTTAGTGTACAGGACTCCCTATGAGCAGTACTTC